A selection of T cell receptor beta chains follows, all from one sample in a study of blood T cell repertoires in COVID-19. Data came from immunoSEQ multiplex PCR; TCRdb stores just in-frame clones and leaves some out. The sample carries 200,000 to 300,000 clones, more than 65% recorded once. The specimen sequenced was peripheral blood. The receptors originated from a man aged 40-49 years who had recovered from COVID-19. Each CDR3 is given with its conserved first and last residue. D genes are given only for firm matches. Clone size is shown for a subset of rows, as once, few, many or a class of expanded clone.

J | size | D | V | DNA | CDR3
TRBJ2-1 | - | - | TRBV5-1 | TGCGCCAGCGGACCCGCGGCGCAGGGGGGCTCCTACAATGAGCAGTTCTTC | CASGPAAQGGSYNEQFF
TRBJ2-3 | - | - | TRBV6-1 | TGTGCCAGCAGTGACCAACAGGGCGTCACAGATACGCAGTATTTT | CASSDQQGVTDTQYF
TRBJ1-2 | - | - | TRBV18 | TGTGCCAGCTCACCAGGGACAATCAACGTCTATGGCTACACCTTC | CASSPGTINVYGYTF
TRBJ2-3 | few | TRBD2 | TRBV6-2/TRBV6-3 | TGTGCCAGCAGTTACCCTAGCGGGGCCGGGACAGATACGCAGTATTTT | CASSYPSGAGTDTQYF
TRBJ2-1 | - | TRBD2 | TRBV9 | TGTGCCAGCAGCGTAGGGCGGGGGGACTACAATGAGCAGTTCTTC | CASSVGRGDYNEQFF
TRBJ1-4 | - | - | TRBV7-9 | TGTGCCAGCAGCTTGACATTTGCAACTAATGAAAAACTGTTTTTT | CASSLTFATNEKLFF
TRBJ1-5 | - | TRBD1 | TRBV9 | TGTGCCAGCAGCGCCGGACAGGGGGTCACCGGCAATCAGCCCCAGCATTTT | CASSAGQGVTGNQPQHF
TRBJ1-1 | once | TRBD1 | TRBV18 | TGTGCCAGCTCACCAAGGACAGGGGGTGAAGCTTTCTTT | CASSPRTGGEAFF
TRBJ1-5 | - | - | TRBV7-2 | TGTGCCAGCAGCCGATCAGGCATCGAGCCCCAGCATTTT | CASSRSGIEPQHF
TRBJ2-2 | - | TRBD2 | TRBV7-2 | TGTGCCAGCAGCTTAGTTCCGGGACTAGCGGGAGAGGCCGGGGAGCTGTTTTTT | CASSLVPGLAGEAGELFF
TRBJ2-7 | few | - | TRBV5-1 | TGCGCCAGCAGCTCCGTTTACCCGGGAGAGCAGTACTTC | CASSSVYPGEQYF
TRBJ1-2 | - | TRBD1 | TRBV5-4 | TGTGCCAGCAGGAGACAGGGAACTAACTATGGCTACACCTTC | CASRRQGTNYGYTF
TRBJ1-2 | - | TRBD1 | TRBV4-3 | TGCGCCAGCAGCCAGGGGACAGGGGTAAACTATGGCTACACCTTC | CASSQGTGVNYGYTF
TRBJ1-3 | - | TRBD1 | TRBV30 | TGTGCCTGGAGACCGGACAGGGTTGGAAACACCATATATTTT | CAWRPDRVGNTIYF
TRBJ2-2 | once | - | TRBV7-8 | TGTGCCAGCAGCTTAGCGCGGACACTCACCGGGGAGCTGTTTTTT | CASSLARTLTGELFF
TRBJ2-1 | - | - | TRBV5-4 | TGTGCCAGCAGCCCAGGACAGCAAACCTCCTACAATGAGCAGTTCTTC | CASSPGQQTSYNEQFF